Listed here are 24 T cell receptor beta chains from one sample, sequenced in a study of T cells in Graves' hyperthyroidism and ophthalmopathy. TCR beta CDR3 sequences were amplified from RNA transcripts. TCR CDR3 regions were first amplified by RT-PCR with HTBI primers. TCRdb analysed the multiplex PCR reads with MiXCR anew, one entry per CDR3 protein. The table records 500,000 to 650,000 distinct CDR3 sequences, 15% to 20% of them present only once. The sequenced sample was blood. Receptors originate from a woman under 30 with Graves' ophthalmopathy.

There are a few counts of this clonotype. The chain recombines TRBV7-9 with TRBJ1-2; 7 bases are a match to TRBD1. CDR3 size: 12 residues. Trimming at V came to 3 bases and at J to 8 bases, leaving 3 bases not matched to a gene. Looked up from germline, CDR1 is SEHNR and CDR2 is FQNEAQ (reference sequence). This CDR3 reads CASSFTGEGYTF. DNA for the CDR3: TGTGCCAGCAGCTTTACAGGGGAGGGCTACACCTTC.

The chain has TRBV10-3 and TRBJ2-7; D remains ambiguous. The CDR3 runs 13 residues. CDR1 and CDR2 from the germline V gene are ENHRY and SYGVKD. The V end lost 3 bases, the J end lost 2 bases, and 8 bases lay between the germline ends. CDR3 loop: CAISETVTYEQYF. In nucleotides, the CDR3 is TGTGCCATCAGTGAAACGGTGACCTACGAGCAGTACTTC.

A remark on this clonotype: At one of its ends the junction is not consistent with the germline gene, which may arise from a read error. The chain is built from TRBV29-1 and TRBJ1-1; unclear D gene. The CDR3 is 10 amino acids. Per the germline V gene, CDR1 is SQVTM and CDR2 is ANQGSEA. CDR3 amino acids: CSVNLPEAFF. CDR3 in DNA: TGCAGCGTTAACCTCCCTGAGGCTTTCTTT.

This clonotype was seen repeatedly, ten times or more. The J gene is TRBJ2-5, the V gene TRBV10-3, with TRBD2 matching 10 bases. The CDR3 is made up of 16 amino acids. Germline CDR1 ENHRY, CDR2 SYGVKD. With V trimmed by 4 bases and J by 5 bases, 10 bases remained unmatched. The CDR3 loop reads CAISGYERGGRETQYF. The CDR3 nucleotides read TGTGCCATCAGTGGATACGAGCGGGGGGGCAGGGAGACCCAGTACTTC.

The V call is TRBV29-1, the J call TRBJ2-1; either TRBD1 or TRBD2 may fit D (5 bases each). Germline V lookup: CDR1 SQVTM, CDR2 ANQGSEA. The V and J ends lost 5 bases and 5 bases respectively, with 10 bases between them. The CDR3 loop spans 12 amino acids. Here the CDR3 DNA reads TGCAGCGTTTCAGTGGGGGACAATGAGCAGTTCTTC. It yields the protein CSVSVGDNEQFF.

The chain joins TRBV19 to TRBJ2-2; D perhaps matches TRBD2 (6 bases). This CDR3 spans 17 amino acids. Germline CDR1 reads LNHDA; CDR2 reads SQIVND (reference sequence). Deletions cut 1 base from V and 3 bases from J, with 15 bases between. Written as DNA, the CDR3 is TGTGCCAGTAGTATAGGGTTGGTGGGACTGGACACCGGGGAGCTGTTTTTT. Translating gives CASSIGLVGLDTGELFF.

The table lists this clonotype with many counts. The chain carries TRBV12-3 or TRBV12-4 and TRBJ1-2, with 9 nucleotides matching TRBD1. This CDR3 is built from 15 residues. With V trimmed by 5 bases and J by 3 bases, 7 bases remained unmatched. The CDR3 DNA is TGTGCCAGCAGTATGGACGGGACAGGGTACTATGGCTACACCTTC. This codes for CASSMDGTGYYGYTF.

This clonotype was detected many times. The J gene is TRBJ2-2, the V gene TRBV28; D remains ambiguous. Trimming left V 3 bases short and J 2 bases short, with 7 bases between. Germline values: CDR1 MDHEN, CDR2 SYDVKM. CDR3 length: 14 amino acids. The CDR3: CASSLRQNTGELFF. In DNA form, the CDR3 reads TGTGCCAGCAGTTTGAGGCAAAACACCGGGGAGCTGTTTTTT.

This clonotype came up a few times. This chain joins TRBV9 and TRBJ2-1, with D hard to call. The CDR3 is made up of 14 amino acids. V was trimmed by 0 bases and J by 5 bases, leaving 9 bases between them. Germline CDR1 reads SGDLS; CDR2 reads YYNGEE. The CDR3 region has the DNA TGTGCCAGCAGCGTAGTTTCGGAGAACAATGAGCAGTTCTTC. This translates into CASSVVSENNEQFF.

This clonotype appeared many times. This rearrangement joins TRBV6-2 or TRBV6-3 to TRBJ1-1, with D uncertain. CDR3 length equals 14 residues. The germline V and J ends were trimmed by 2 bases and 0 bases, with 7 bases remaining between them. CDR1 and CDR2 (germline): MNHEY, SVGEGT. Written as DNA, the CDR3 is TGTGCCAGCAGTTACCGGCAGATGAACACTGAAGCTTTCTTT. The encoded protein is CASSYRQMNTEAFF.

This clonotype showed up many times. The chain recombines TRBV30 with TRBJ1-2; unclear D gene. This CDR3 comprises 13 residues. Trimming removed 4 bases from V and 0 bases from J, with 9 bases in between. In germline, CDR1 is GTSNPN, CDR2 SVGIG (reference sequence). CDR3 in DNA: TGTGCCTGGACGGAGAGACCTAACTATGGCTACACCTTC. Protein sequence: CAWTERPNYGYTF. The variable domain in full, with the rest retrieved from reference TRBV30 and TRBJ1-2, is SQTIHQWPATLVQPVGSPLSLECTVEGTSNPNLYWYRQAAGRGLQLLFYSVGIGQISSEVPQNLSASRPQDRQFILSSKKLLLSDSGFYLCAWTERPNYGYTFGSGTRLTVV.

This clonotype was recorded many times. The V gene is TRBV5-1, the J gene TRBJ2-2; no definite D call. CDR1 is SGHRS, CDR2 YFSETQ, per germline. Trimming shortened V by 2 bases and J by 0 bases, and 8 bases separated the two germline ends. The CDR3 length is 15 residues. In DNA form, the CDR3 reads TGCGCCAGCAGCTTACCGGCCACGAACACCGGGGAGCTGTTTTTT. Protein sequence: CASSLPATNTGELFF.

The gene calls are TRBV20-1 and TRBJ2-7; 7 bases agree with TRBD1. Germline V CDR1 and CDR2: DFQATT, SNEGSKA (reference sequence). Trimming removed 5 bases from V and 2 bases from J; junction bases left unmatched: 9. The CDR3 runs to 14 residues. In nucleotides, the CDR3 is TGCAGTGCTGGATCGAGGACAGGAGCCTACGAGCAGTACTTC. It translates to CSAGSRTGAYEQYF.

This clonotype was observed a few times. This sequence joins TRBV5-1 and TRBJ1-5, with no clear D. The CDR3 totals 14 residues. Looked up from germline, CDR1 is SGHRS and CDR2 is YFSETQ. Trimming shortened V by 3 bases and J by 4 bases, and 11 bases separated the two germline ends. CDR3 amino acids: CASSSGADNQPQHF. CDR3 coding DNA: TGCGCCAGCAGCTCCGGCGCGGATAATCAGCCCCAGCATTTT.

V gene TRBV28 combines with J gene TRBJ2-7; perhaps TRBD2 as D (6 bases). CDR3 length: 13 amino acids. V was trimmed by 8 bases and J by 4 bases, leaving 15 bases between them. Germline values: CDR1 MDHEN, CDR2 SYDVKM. CDR3: CASVLDRGYEQYF. Here the CDR3 DNA reads TGTGCCAGCGTATTAGATCGGGGGTACGAGCAGTACTTC. Looking up the rest from reference TRBV28 and TRBJ2-7 gives the full variable domain: DVKVTQSSRYLVKRTGEKVFLECVQDMDHENMFWYRQDPGLGLRLIYFSYDVKMKEKGDIPEGYSVSREKKERFSLILESASTNQTSMYLCASVLDRGYEQYFGPGTRLTVT.

This clonotype was recorded at least ten times. The V call is TRBV6-2 or TRBV6-3, the J call TRBJ2-1, with D maybe TRBD1 (6 bases). CDR3 length: 13 residues. Germline lookup yields CDR1 MNHEY and CDR2 SVGEGT. Trimming removed 5 bases from V and 2 bases from J, with 7 bases in between. The CDR3, as DNA: TGTGCCAGCAGTAGGACAGCCTACAATGAGCAGTTCTTC. Translation gives CASSRTAYNEQFF.

This clonotype was recorded at least ten times. V gene TRBV27 combines with J gene TRBJ2-3; TRBD2 agrees at 7 bases. V was pared by 4 bases and J by 0 bases, with 7 bases of the junction left unmatched. The CDR3 has 16 amino acids. Germline lookup yields CDR1 MNHEY and CDR2 SMNVEV (reference sequence). The CDR3 here is CASSSREEFSTDTQYF. The CDR3 DNA sequence: TGTGCCAGCAGTTCTCGGGAGGAATTTAGCACAGATACGCAGTATTTT.

This clonotype was observed at least ten times. V gene TRBV6-1 combines with J gene TRBJ2-3; 10 bases map to TRBD2. The V segment lost 5 bases and the J segment 0 bases; nucleotides outside the gene matches: 5. Per germline, CDR1 MNHNS and CDR2 SASEGT. This CDR3 has 16 residues. The CDR3 DNA follows: TGTGCCAGCAGTAAATCGGGACTAGCGAGCACAGATACGCAGTATTTT. This sequence encodes CASSKSGLASTDTQYF.

Only a few counts were recorded for this clonotype. The V gene is TRBV11-2, the J gene TRBJ2-2; D ambiguous. This CDR3 is 15 amino acids long. The germline gives CDR1 SGHAT, CDR2 FQNNGV. V was clipped by 5 bases and J by 7 bases, with 17 bases between them. The CDR3 bases are TGTGCCAGCAGCCCGAGAGGTGGTTCCGTCGGGGAGCTGTTTTTT. It specifies CASSPRGGSVGELFF.

In this sample, this clonotype turned up a few times. This sequence joins TRBV29-1 and TRBJ2-1; D might be TRBD2 (6 bases). V was shortened by 3 bases and J by 8 bases, with 17 bases between the two germline ends. The CDR3 covers 14 residues. Germline CDR1 and CDR2: SQVTM and ANQGSEA. Here the CDR3 DNA reads TGCAGCGTTGAGACGGAAGGATGGAGGGATGAGCAGTTCTTC. It specifies CSVETEGWRDEQFF.

The chain carries TRBV20-1 and TRBJ2-7; possibly TRBD1 or TRBD2 for D (6 bases each). Germline CDR1 DFQATT, CDR2 SNEGSKA (reference sequence). Trimming left V 0 bases short and J 6 bases short, with 18 bases between. The CDR3 totals 15 residues. The CDR3 DNA follows: TGCAGTGCTAGAGATCATAGGGGGAGGTTAGGCGAGCAGTACTTC. This gives the protein CSARDHRGRLGEQYF.

The chain is built from TRBV5-1 and TRBJ2-7; D is undetermined. CDR3 length: 13 amino acids. The ends were cut back, 0 bases at V and 6 bases at J, with 10 bases in the middle. Germline V gene sequence: CDR1 SGHRS, CDR2 YFSETQ. CDR3 nucleotides: TGCGCCAGCAGCTTGGAGTTCGTGGGCGAGCAGTACTTC. Translation: CASSLEFVGEQYF. The full variable domain, completed using reference TRBV5-1 and TRBJ2-7, is KAGVTQTPRYLIKTRGQQVTLSCSPISGHRSVSWYQQTPGQGLQFLFEYFSETQRNKGNFPGRFSGRQFSNSRSEMNVSTLELGDSALYLCASSLEFVGEQYFGPGTRLTVT.

This chain connects TRBV5-1 to TRBJ1-2, with 7 bases lining up with TRBD1. This CDR3 has 15 residues. With 10 bases clipped from V and 5 bases from J, the junction kept 17 bases outside the gene matches. Germline V gene data show CDR1 as SGHRS and CDR2 as YFSETQ. The CDR3 nucleotides are TGCGCCTCCACAAAGCGACAGGGCGGGGGGTATGGCTACACCTTC. Its translation is CASTKRQGGGYGYTF.

This clonotype was detected a few times. The rearrangement links TRBV3-1 to TRBJ2-4, with 9 bases matching TRBD2. Germline lookup yields CDR1 LGHDT and CDR2 YNNKEL (reference sequence). The trim removed 3 bases at V and 0 bases at J, leaving 6 bases unmatched. CDR3 size: 17 residues. The CDR3 coding sequence is TGTGCCAGCAGCCACCCGACTAGCGGATTAGCCAAAAACATTCAGTACTTC. Translated, it gives CASSHPTSGLAKNIQYF.